This paragraph reports one TCR beta chain. The target of this receptor is not known. No quality values exist for individual bases; no much larger clone is one base distant. The CDR3 regions of human TCRbeta chains were analyzed by immunosequencing. The authors' pipeline ran thus. TCRs in the repertoires were compared against a reference library of SARS-CoV-2-specific TCRs that had been generated with the MIRA antigen-specificity platform. Breadth was defined as the fraction of unique TCRs that were SARS-CoV-2-associated, and depth was defined as the fraction of total T cells that were SARS-CoV-2-associated. Each spike-specific TCR was assigned to its reactive spike region and to a CD4 or CD8 class using the MIRA data. Log10-transformed breadth and depth values were compared by one-way ANOVA with Sidak's multiple comparisons tests. TCRdb stores this immuneACCESS table with in-frame sequences only. Part of the clones is absent; in the studies checked, under half of the shortfall reflects unresolved V genes, and no reason is known for the rest. The V and J calls and clone size are taken from that table; D and trimming were inferred from the DNA. Present in this sample are over 50,000 clones, nearly 80% of which were seen just once. Of the sample, roughly 5.1% falls within the top ten clones.

The time point tag for this specimen amounts to: about 28 days (+/-7) after the second vaccine dose. AZD1222 recipients whose second dose came at about 4 weeks and those whose second dose came at about 12 weeks were combined into one group, since spike-specific TCR depth and breadth did not differ between the two schedules. Samples from vaccinated people were obtained from the UK trials COV001 and COV002, which included a single-blind randomized controlled phase 2/3 trial of AZD1222 (ChAdOx1 nCoV-19) in healthy adults. For TCRbeta chain sequencing, PBMC samples were collected from trial participants at day 0 and at day 28 after the second dose. This record comes from a study of T cell responses to AZD1222 COVID-19 vaccine (dated by TCRdb to the early 2020s). The study in broad terms: TCR sequencing covered roughly 230 trial participants: some 210 given two doses of AZD1222 and 26 given two doses of MenACWY control vaccine. Trial participants were enrolled into age subgroups of 18-55, 56-69 and 70-plus years, which contained about 160, 30 and 59 TCR-sequenced participants, respectively. The study at large found these results: Vaccine-associated CD4 TCRs spanned the whole spike protein, with dominant responses in regions 160-218 and 743-854. The 56-69-year group was small, and its depth increase did not reach significance, likely because of low power. Most participants were white British and females outnumbered males, and the authors suggested that clonal diversity may have been underestimated. A significant rise in spike-specific TCR breadth and depth was observed after two AZD1222 doses relative to day 0 and relative to MenACWY recipients. No day 14 peak-response samples were available, so repertoires were characterized only after the peak T cell response. Reportedly, almost half of the unique spike-specific TCRs recognized epitopes lying outside the regions that are mutated in the B.1.351 and B.1.1.7 variants. Conclusions about previously exposed vaccinees were limited because only six or seven AZD1222 recipients were SARS-CoV-2 seropositive at baseline.

The source material was peripheral blood, sampled 28 days after the second AZD1222 dose. The clonotype was recovered from an adult who received the AZD1222 COVID-19 vaccine.

The CDR3 protein sequence reads: CASSERLARNTGELFF. DNA sequence: TGTGCCAGCAGTGAACGGCTAGCCAGGAACACCGGGGAGCTGTTTTTT. Rearrangement joined TRBV6-1 to TRBJ2-2, with a weak D call of TRBD2 (5 bases match). V and J lose 2 bases and 1 base, and a span of 11 bases separates them. CDR1 and CDR2, looked up from the germline V gene, are MNHNS and SASEGT. The CDR3 holds 16 amino acids from the cysteine to the phenylalanine. Of the read, only the CDR3 DNA is kept; its 48 bases are in frame from base 1.